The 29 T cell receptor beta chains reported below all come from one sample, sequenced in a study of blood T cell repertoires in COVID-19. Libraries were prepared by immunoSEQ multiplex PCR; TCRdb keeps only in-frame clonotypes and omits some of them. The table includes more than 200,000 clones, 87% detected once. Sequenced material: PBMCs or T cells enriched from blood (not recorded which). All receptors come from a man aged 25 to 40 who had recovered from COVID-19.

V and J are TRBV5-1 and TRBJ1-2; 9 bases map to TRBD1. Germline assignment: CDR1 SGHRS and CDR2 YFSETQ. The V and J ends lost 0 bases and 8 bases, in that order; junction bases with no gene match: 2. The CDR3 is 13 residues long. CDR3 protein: CASSLATGGGYTF. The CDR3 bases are TGCGCCAGCAGCTTGGCGACAGGGGGAGGCTACACCTTC.

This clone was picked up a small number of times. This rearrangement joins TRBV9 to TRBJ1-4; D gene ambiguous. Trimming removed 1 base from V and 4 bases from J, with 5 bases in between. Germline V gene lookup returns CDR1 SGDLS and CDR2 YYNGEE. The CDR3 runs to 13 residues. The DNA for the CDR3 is TGTGCCAGCAGCGTAAACGGTAATGAAAAACTGTTTTTT. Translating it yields CASSVNGNEKLFF. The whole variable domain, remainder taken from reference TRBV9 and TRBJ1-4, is DSGVTQTPKHLITATGQRVTLRCSPRSGDLSVYWYQQSLDQGLQFLIQYYNGEERAKGNILERFSAQQFPDLHSELNLSSLELGDSALYFCASSVNGNEKLFFGSGTQLSVL.

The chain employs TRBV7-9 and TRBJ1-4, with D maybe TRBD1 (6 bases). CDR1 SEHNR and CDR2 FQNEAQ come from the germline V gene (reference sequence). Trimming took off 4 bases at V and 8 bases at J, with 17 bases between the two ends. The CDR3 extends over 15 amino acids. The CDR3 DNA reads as TGTGCCAGCAGCTCCCCGTTGGGGGCTGGGGAAAAACTGTTTTTT. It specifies CASSSPLGAGEKLFF.

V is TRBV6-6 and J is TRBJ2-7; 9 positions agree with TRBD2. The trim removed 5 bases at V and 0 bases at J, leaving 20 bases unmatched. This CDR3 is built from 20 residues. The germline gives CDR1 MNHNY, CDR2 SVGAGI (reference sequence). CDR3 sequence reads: CASSRERLKGVAGASYEQYF. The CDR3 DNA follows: TGTGCCAGCAGTCGAGAGAGACTAAAGGGGGTAGCGGGAGCCTCCTACGAGCAGTACTTC.

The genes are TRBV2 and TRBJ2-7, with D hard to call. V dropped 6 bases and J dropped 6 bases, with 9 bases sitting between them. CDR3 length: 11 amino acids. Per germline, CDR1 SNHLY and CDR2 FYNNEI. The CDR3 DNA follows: TGTGCCAGCAGCCCCATGCGCGAGCAGTACTTC. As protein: CASSPMREQYF.

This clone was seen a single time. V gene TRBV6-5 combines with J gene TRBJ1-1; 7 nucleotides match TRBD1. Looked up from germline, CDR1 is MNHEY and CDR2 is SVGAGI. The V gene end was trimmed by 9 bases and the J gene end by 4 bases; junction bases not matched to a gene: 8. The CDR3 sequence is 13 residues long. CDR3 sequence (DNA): TGTGCCAGTCGAGGGGGCGCGGGCACTGAAGCTTTCTTT. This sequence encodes CASRGGAGTEAFF.

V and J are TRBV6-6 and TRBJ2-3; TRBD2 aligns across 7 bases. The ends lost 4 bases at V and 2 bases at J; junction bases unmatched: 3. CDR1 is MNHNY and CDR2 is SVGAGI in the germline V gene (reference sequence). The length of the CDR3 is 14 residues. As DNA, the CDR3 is TGTGCCAGCAGTTCCGGGACTACCACAGATACGCAGTATTTT. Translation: CASSSGTTTDTQYF.

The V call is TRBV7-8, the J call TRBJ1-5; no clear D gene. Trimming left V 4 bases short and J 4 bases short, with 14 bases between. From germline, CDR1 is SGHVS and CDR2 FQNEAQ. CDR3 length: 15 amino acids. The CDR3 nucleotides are TGTGCCAGCAGCTACGACCGGACTCCGAATCAGCCCCAGCATTTT. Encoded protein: CASSYDRTPNQPQHF.

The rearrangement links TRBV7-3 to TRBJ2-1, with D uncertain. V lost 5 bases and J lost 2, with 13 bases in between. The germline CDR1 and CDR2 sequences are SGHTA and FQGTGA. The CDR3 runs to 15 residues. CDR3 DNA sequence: TGTGCCAGCAGCCTTATCAGAGGAACCTACAATGAGCAGTTCTTC. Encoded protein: CASSLIRGTYNEQFF. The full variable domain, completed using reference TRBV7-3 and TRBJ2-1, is GAGVSQTPSNKVTEKGKYVELRCDPISGHTALYWYRQSLGQGPEFLIYFQGTGAADDSGLPNDRFFAVRPEGSVSTLKIQRTERGDSAVYLCASSLIRGTYNEQFFGPGTRLTVL.

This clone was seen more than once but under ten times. CDR3 coding DNA: TGTGCCAGCGCCCTCGGGACAGGGAGTGAAAAACTGTTTTTT. Encoded protein: CASALGTGSEKLFF. This chain uses TRBV4-2 with TRBJ1-4; 9 nucleotides match TRBD1. Germline CDR1 and CDR2: LGHNA and YNFKEQ. Trimming cost V 8 bases and J 7 bases; bases outside gene matches: 8. This CDR3 is 14 amino acids long.

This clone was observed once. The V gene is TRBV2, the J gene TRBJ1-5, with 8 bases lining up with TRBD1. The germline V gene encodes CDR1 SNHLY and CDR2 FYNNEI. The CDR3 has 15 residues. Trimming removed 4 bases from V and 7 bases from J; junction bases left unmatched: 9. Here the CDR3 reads CASSAGQGQRQPQHF. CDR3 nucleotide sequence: TGTGCCAGCAGTGCCGGACAGGGACAGCGACAGCCCCAGCATTTT. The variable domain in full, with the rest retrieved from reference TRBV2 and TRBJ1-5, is EPEVTQTPSHQVTQMGQEVILRCVPISNHLYFYWYRQILGQKVEFLVSFYNNEISEKSEIFDDQFSVERPDGSNFTLKIRSTKLEDSAMYFCASSAGQGQRQPQHFGDGTRLSIL.

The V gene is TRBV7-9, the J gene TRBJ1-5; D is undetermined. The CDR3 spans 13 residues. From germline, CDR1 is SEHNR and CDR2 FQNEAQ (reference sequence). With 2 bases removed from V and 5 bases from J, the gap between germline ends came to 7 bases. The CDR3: CASSLRLDQPQHF. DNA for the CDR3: TGTGCCAGCAGCTTACGTCTAGATCAGCCCCAGCATTTT.

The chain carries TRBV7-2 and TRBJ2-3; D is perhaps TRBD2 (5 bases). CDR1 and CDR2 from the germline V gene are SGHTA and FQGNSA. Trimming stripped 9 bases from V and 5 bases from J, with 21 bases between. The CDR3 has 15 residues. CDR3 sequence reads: CASTQSAGRVDTQYF. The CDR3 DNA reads TGTGCCAGTACCCAGTCTGCGGGCCGAGTAGATACGCAGTATTTT.

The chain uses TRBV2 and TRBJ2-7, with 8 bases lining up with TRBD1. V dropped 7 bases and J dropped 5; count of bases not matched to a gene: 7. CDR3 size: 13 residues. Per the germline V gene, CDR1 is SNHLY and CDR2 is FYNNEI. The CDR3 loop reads CASIDRGMDEQYF. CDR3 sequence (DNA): TGTGCCAGCATAGACAGGGGAATGGACGAGCAGTACTTC.

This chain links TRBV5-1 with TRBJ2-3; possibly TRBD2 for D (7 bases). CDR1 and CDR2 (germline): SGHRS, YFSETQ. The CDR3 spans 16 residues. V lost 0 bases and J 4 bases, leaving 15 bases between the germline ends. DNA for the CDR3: TGCGCCAGCAGCTTGGGTAGCGGAGGGGGGGCAGATACGCAGTATTTT. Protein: CASSLGSGGGADTQYF.

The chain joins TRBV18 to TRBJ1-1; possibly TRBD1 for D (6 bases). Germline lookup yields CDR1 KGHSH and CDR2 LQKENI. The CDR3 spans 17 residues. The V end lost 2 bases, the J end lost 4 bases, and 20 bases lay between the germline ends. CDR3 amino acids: CASSPNQDWGRSTEAFF. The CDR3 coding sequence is TGTGCCAGCTCACCAAACCAAGATTGGGGGCGGTCCACTGAAGCTTTCTTT.

The CDR3 spells CASSYRGNQPQHF. The CDR3 coding sequence is TGTGCCAGCAGTTACAGGGGAAATCAGCCCCAGCATTTT. The rearrangement joins TRBV6-5 to TRBJ1-5; D may be TRBD1 (5 bases). Germline CDR1 reads MNHEY; CDR2 reads SVGAGI. Trimming took off 2 bases at V and 4 bases at J, with 6 bases between the two ends. The CDR3 contains 13 residues.

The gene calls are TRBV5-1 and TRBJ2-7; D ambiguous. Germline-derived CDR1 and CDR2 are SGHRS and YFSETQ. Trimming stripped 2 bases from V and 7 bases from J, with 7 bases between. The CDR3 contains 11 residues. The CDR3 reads CASSLYGEQYF. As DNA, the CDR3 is TGCGCCAGCAGCTTATACGGGGAGCAGTACTTC.

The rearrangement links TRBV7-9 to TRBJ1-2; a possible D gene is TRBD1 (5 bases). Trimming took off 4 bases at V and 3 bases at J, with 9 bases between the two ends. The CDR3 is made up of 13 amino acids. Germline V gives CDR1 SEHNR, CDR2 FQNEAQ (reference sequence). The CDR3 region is CASSYDSHYGYTF. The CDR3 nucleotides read TGTGCCAGCAGCTATGACAGCCACTATGGCTACACCTTC.

DNA for the CDR3: TGTGCCAGCAGTTTAGAACGACTAGCGGGAACCTACGAGCAGTACTTC. Encoded protein: CASSLERLAGTYEQYF. This sequence joins TRBV27 and TRBJ2-7; 11 bases agree with TRBD2. Trimming removed 2 bases from V and 2 bases from J; junction bases left unmatched: 5. The germline gives CDR1 MNHEY, CDR2 SMNVEV (reference sequence). This CDR3 is 16 amino acids long.

CDR3 in DNA: TGTGCCAGCAGTTTGGCGGGGGCTACTGAAGCTTTCTTT. It yields the protein CASSLAGATEAFF. The V and J genes are TRBV12-3 or TRBV12-4 and TRBJ1-1, with D possibly TRBD1 on 6 matching bases. The CDR3 contains 13 residues. The V and J ends lost 3 bases and 5 bases respectively, with 10 bases between them.

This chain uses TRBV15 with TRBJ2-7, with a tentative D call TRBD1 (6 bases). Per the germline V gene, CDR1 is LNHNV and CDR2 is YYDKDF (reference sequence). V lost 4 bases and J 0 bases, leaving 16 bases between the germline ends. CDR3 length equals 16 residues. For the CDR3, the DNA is TGTGCCACCAGCACCCACCTGGGACACAGCTCCTACGAGCAGTACTTC. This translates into CATSTHLGHSSYEQYF.

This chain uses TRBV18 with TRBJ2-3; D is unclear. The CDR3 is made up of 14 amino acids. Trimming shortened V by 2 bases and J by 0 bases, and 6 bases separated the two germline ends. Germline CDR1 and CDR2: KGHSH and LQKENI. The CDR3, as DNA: TGTGCCAGCTCACCATCGAGGAGCACAGATACGCAGTATTTT. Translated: CASSPSRSTDTQYF.

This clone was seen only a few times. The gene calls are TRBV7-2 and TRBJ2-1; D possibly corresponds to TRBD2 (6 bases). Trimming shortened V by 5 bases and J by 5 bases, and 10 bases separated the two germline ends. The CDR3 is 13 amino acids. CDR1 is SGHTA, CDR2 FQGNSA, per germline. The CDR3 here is CASSRGSHNEQFF. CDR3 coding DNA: TGTGCCAGCAGCCGGGGGTCGCACAATGAGCAGTTCTTC.

Here the CDR3 reads CASRGAQGFAEAFF. The CDR3 DNA follows: TGTGCCAGCAGGGGAGCTCAGGGGTTCGCTGAAGCTTTCTTT. The rearrangement links TRBV6-5 to TRBJ1-1, with a weak D call TRBD1 (6 bases). The CDR3 loop spans 14 amino acids. V shed 6 bases and J shed 6 bases, with 17 bases lying between them. The germline CDR1 and CDR2 sequences are MNHEY and SVGAGI.

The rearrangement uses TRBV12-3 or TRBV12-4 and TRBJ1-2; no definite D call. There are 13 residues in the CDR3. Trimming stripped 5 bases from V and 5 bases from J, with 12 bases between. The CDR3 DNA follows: TGTGCCAGCAGTCCCCGTGGAGGGTATGGCTACACCTTC. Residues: CASSPRGGYGYTF.

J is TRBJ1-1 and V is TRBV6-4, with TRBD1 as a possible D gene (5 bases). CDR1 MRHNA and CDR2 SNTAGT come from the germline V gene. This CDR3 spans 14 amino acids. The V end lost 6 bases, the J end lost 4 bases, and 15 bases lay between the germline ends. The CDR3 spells CASSWTGGSTEAFF. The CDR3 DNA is TGTGCCAGCAGCTGGACGGGGGGGAGCACTGAAGCTTTCTTT.

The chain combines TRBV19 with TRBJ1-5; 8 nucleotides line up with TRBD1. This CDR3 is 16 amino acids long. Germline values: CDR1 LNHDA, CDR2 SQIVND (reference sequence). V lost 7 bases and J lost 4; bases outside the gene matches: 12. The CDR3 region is CASISIGQGSNQPQHF. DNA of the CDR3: TGTGCCAGTATATCGATTGGACAGGGTTCAAATCAGCCCCAGCATTTT.

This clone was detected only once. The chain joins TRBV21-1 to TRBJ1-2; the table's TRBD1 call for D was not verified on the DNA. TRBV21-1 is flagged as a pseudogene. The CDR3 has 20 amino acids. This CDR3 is CASSKESPRQGQRGGYGYTF. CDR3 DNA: TGTGCCAGCAGCAAAGAGTCACCGAGACAGGGACAAAGGGGAGGCTATGGCTACACCTTC.